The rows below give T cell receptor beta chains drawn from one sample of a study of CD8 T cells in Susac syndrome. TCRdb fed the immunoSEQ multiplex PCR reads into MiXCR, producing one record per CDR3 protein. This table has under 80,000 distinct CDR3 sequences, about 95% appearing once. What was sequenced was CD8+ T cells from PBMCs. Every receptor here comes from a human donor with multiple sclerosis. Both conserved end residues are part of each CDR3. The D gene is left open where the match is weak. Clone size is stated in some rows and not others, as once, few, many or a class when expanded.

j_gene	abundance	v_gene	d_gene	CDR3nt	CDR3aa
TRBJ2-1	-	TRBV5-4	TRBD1	TGTGCCAGCAGCTTGAAGGGGGCTAGCAATGAGCAGTTCTTC	CASSLKGASNEQFF
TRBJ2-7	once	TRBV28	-	TGTGCCAGCAGTTATAAGTTGGCCGGCGAGCAGTACTTC	CASSYKLAGEQYF
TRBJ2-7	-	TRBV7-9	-	TGTGCCAGCAGCCCCCCTCCGGGGGACGAGCAGTACTTC	CASSPPPGDEQYF
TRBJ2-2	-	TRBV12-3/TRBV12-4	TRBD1	TGTGCCAGCAGCTGGACAGGGGGCTGGACCGGGGAGCTGTTTTTT	CASSWTGGWTGELFF
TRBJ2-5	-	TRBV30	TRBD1	TGTGCCTGGGAACCTCAGGGGGCAACTTATGAGACCCAGTACTTC	CAWEPQGATYETQYF
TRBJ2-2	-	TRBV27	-	TGTGCCGCCGGCCACACCGGGGAGCTGTTTTTT	CAAGHTGELFF
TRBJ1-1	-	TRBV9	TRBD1	TGTGCCAGCACCGAGGGACAGGGGAGCACTGAAGCTTTCTTT	CASTEGQGSTEAFF
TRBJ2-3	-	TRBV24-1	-	TGTGCCACCAGTGAGTTGACCAGACCGCCAGTTCAGTATTTT	CATSELTRPPVQYF
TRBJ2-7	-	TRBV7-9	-	TGTGCCAGCAGCTTAGACACGTTGGAGCAGTACTTC	CASSLDTLEQYF
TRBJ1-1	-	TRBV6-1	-	TGTGCCAGCAGTGAAAGGGGCAGGGGTAACACTGAAGCTTTCTTT	CASSERGRGNTEAFF
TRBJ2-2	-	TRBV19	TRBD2	TGTGCCAGTACCCCACTAGCGGGGGGCACCGGGGAGCTGTTTTTT	CASTPLAGGTGELFF
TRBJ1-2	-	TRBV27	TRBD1	TGTGCCAGCAGTTTGGACAGGGGTTCTTATGGCTACACCTTC	CASSLDRGSYGYTF
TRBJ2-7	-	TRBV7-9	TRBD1	TGTGCCAGCAGCTCCGGACAGGGGATTCTCGACGAGCAGTACTTC	CASSSGQGILDEQYF
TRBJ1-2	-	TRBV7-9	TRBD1	TGTGCCAGCAGCTTACTAAGGACAGGAGAACTATATGGCTACACCTTC	CASSLLRTGELYGYTF
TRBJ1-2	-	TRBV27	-	TGTGCCAGCAGTTCAGGTATCCTGGGCCATGGCTACACCTTC	CASSSGILGHGYTF
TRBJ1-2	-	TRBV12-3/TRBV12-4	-	TGTGCCAGCACACAGGGCGGTGGCTACACCTTC	CASTQGGGYTF
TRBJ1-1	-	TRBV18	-	TGTGCCAGCTCACCACCCGGCTTTGCTGAAGCTTTCTTT	CASSPPGFAEAFF
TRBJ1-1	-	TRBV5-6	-	TGTGCCAGCAGCTTGGGGGGTGGCGGACCGATGGGCACTGAAGCTTTCTTT	CASSLGGGGPMGTEAFF
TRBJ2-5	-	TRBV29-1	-	TGCAGCGTTGAAGTTTCGGGCAGGGGCCAAGAGACCCAGTACTTC	CSVEVSGRGQETQYF
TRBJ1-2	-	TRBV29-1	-	TGCAGCGTTGAAGGGCAGATTTATGGCTACACCTTC	CSVEGQIYGYTF
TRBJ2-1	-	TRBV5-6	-	TGTGCCAGCAGTGACGGGACGGTCGTGTTATACAATGAGCAGTTCTTC	CASSDGTVVLYNEQFF
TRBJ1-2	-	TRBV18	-	TGTGCCAGCTCACCAGTGACACCGGAATATGGCTACACCTTC	CASSPVTPEYGYTF
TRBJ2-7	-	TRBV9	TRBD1	TGTGCCAGCAGTGGACAGGGGACCTACGAGCAGTACTTC	CASSGQGTYEQYF
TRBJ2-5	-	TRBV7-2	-	TGTGCCAGCAGCTCCCCAACAGGGCGGGAGGAGACCCAGTACTTC	CASSSPTGREETQYF
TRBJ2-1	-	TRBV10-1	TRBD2	TGCGCCAGCAGTGAGTCGACGGGAGGGCTTGATGAGCAGTTCTTC	CASSESTGGLDEQFF
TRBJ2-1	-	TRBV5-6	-	TGTGCCAGCAGCGCGACGATTGGGAAAGACTTCTACAATGAGCAGTTCTTC	CASSATIGKDFYNEQFF
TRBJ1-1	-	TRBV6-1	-	TGTGCCAGCAGTGCTCTGAACAGGGAGGACACTGAAGCTTTCTTT	CASSALNREDTEAFF
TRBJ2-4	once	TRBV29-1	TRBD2	TGCAGCGTTGAAGAGGGGGGGGAGCGGGACTTTCAGTACTTC	CSVEEGGERDFQYF
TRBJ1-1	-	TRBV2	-	TGTGCCAGCCGCGTTGGCACTGAAGCTTTCTTT	CASRVGTEAFF
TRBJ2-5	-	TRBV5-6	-	TGTGCCAGCAGCTTGGACCCAGGATCGTACCAAGAGACCCAGTACTTC	CASSLDPGSYQETQYF
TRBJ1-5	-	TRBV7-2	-	TGTGCCAGCAGCTTTGGCGCGGGCAATCAGCCCCAGCATTTT	CASSFGAGNQPQHF
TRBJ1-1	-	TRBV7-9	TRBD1	TGTGCCAGCAGCTTAGGACAGGGAGTATCTGAAGCTTTCTTT	CASSLGQGVSEAFF
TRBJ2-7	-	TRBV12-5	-	TGTGCTAGTGGTTTGGTCGGGGTACCCACGCAGTACTTC	CASGLVGVPTQYF
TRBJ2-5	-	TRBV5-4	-	TGTGCCAGCAGCTTGGAGGGTGGGCGCCAAGAGACCCAGTACTTC	CASSLEGGRQETQYF
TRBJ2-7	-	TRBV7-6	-	TGTGCCAGCAGCTTAGGGTCCCTCCGGGGCGAGCAGTACTTC	CASSLGSLRGEQYF
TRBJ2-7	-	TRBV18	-	TGTGCCAGCTCAGAGCCTATCTCCTACGAGCAGTACTTC	CASSEPISYEQYF
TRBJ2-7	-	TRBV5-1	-	TGCGCCAGCAGCTTGAATCAGGGGCCCACCTACGAGCAGTACTTC	CASSLNQGPTYEQYF
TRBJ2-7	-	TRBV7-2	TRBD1	TGTGCCAGCAGCTTGATCCGGGACAGGGGAGGCTACGAGCAGTACTTC	CASSLIRDRGGYEQYF
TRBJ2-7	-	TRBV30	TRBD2	TGTGCCTGGAGTGTTGCAGCGGGAGGTTCCTACGAGCAGTACTTC	CAWSVAAGGSYEQYF
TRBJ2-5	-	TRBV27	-	TGTGCCAGCAGTTCCATCGTGGGGGGAGAGGAGACCCAGTACTTC	CASSSIVGGEETQYF
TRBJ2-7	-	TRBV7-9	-	TGTGCCAGCAGCCCGGGGGGCAGGGGGGGGTCCTACGAGCAGTACTTC	CASSPGGRGGSYEQYF
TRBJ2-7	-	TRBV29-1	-	TGCAGCGTTCTGAACTCCTACGAGCAGTACTTC	CSVLNSYEQYF
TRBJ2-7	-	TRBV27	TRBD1	TGTGCCAGCAGTTTACTGGGACAGATTACCTACGAGCAGTACTTC	CASSLLGQITYEQYF
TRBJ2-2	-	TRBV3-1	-	TGTGCCAGCAGCCCGTTACCTCCCTGGGACACCGGGGAGCTGTTTTTT	CASSPLPPWDTGELFF
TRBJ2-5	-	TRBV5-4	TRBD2	TGTGCCAGCAGCCCCCGGGGAGGGGAGTCCCAAGAGACCCAGTACTTC	CASSPRGGESQETQYF
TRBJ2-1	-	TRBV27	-	TGTGCCAGCAGTTTCGGACAGGGAGGGTATAATGAGCAGTTCTTC	CASSFGQGGYNEQFF
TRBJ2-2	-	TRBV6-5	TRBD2	TGTGCCAGCAGTTATGTACTAGCGGCCCCCGGGGAGCTGTTTTTT	CASSYVLAAPGELFF
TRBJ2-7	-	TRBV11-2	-	TGTGCCAGCAGCCCGACAGAATACGAGCAGTACTTC	CASSPTEYEQYF
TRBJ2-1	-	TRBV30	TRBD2	TGTGCCTGGAGGGGAGCGGGAGGGCCTTCATATGAGCAGTTCTTC	CAWRGAGGPSYEQFF
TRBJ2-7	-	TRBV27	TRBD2	TGTGCCAGCCTGCCTTTTAGCGGGAGTTCGGGCGAGCAGTACTTC	CASLPFSGSSGEQYF
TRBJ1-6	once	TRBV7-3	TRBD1	TGTGCCAGCAGCTTAATGGTAACAGGGGATTCACCCCTCCACTTT	CASSLMVTGDSPLHF
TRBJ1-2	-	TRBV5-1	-	TGCGCCAGCAGCTTGGACTCGGACAGAAGAGCCTTC	CASSLDSDRRAF
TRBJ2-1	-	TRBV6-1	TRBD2	TGTGCCACCTCAACTAGCGGAGGGTTGTATGAGCAGTTCTTC	CATSTSGGLYEQFF
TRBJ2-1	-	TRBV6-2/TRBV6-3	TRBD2	TGTGCCAGCATCACCACAGGACTAGCGGGAGCCCTTTCCTACAATGAGCAGTTCTTC	CASITTGLAGALSYNEQFF
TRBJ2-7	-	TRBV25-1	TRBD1	TGTGCCAGCAGATCCGGGACAGGGGTCCACGAGCAGTACTTC	CASRSGTGVHEQYF
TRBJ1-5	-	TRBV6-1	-	TGTGCCAGCAGTCGCCGGGACCCCGACCACAATCAGCCCCAGCATTTT	CASSRRDPDHNQPQHF